This entry concerns a single T cell receptor beta chain. V shed 5 bases, J shed 6 bases, and the junction held 5 bases outside the gene matches. Germline values: CDR1 SGHNT, CDR2 YYREEE (reference sequence). The CDR3 runs 13 residues. This sample was included in a study of blood T cell repertoires in COVID-19. Study details: In each case, the material was cDNA or gDNA derived from T cells, B-cell-depleted T cells, or PBMCs.

Sequencing used immunoSEQ multiplex PCR; TCRdb keeps in-frame clones, though not all of them. The repertoire holds 200,000 to 250,000 clones, over 75% seen once, with roughly 3.5% in the top ten. Participants spanned ages roughly 18 to 90 years and resided in about two dozen US areas. Cohorts were based on clinical histories the participants reported. Two negative PCRs, clearance, or symptom resolution characterized the recovered Cohort 3 donors. J is TRBJ1-2 and V is TRBV5-4, with 9 bases lining up with TRBD1. The TCR originated in a woman aged 60-75 years who had recovered from COVID-19. The sequencing input was PBMCs or T cells enriched from blood (not recorded which). The DNA for the CDR3 is TGTGCCAGCAGGTTACAGGGGGCCCATGGCTACACCTTC. Its protein product is CASRLQGAHGYTF.